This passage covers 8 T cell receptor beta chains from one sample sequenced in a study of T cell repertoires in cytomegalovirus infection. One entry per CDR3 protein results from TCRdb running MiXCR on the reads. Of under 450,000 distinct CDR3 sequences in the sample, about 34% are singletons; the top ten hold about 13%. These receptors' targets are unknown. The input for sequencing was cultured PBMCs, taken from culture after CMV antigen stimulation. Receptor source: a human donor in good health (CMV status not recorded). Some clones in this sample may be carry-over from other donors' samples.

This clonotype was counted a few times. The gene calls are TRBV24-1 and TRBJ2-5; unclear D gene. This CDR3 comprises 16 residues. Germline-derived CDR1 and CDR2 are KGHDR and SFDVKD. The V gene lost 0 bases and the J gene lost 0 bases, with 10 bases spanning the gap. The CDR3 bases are TGTGCCACCAGTGATTTGGGGCTCGGCAACCAAGAGACCCAGTACTTC. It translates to CATSDLGLGNQETQYF.

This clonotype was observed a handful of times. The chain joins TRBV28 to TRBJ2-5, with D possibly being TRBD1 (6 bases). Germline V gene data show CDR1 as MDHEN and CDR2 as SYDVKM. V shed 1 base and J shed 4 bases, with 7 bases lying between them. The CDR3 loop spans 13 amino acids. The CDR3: CASSLSGAETQYF. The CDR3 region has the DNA TGTGCCAGCAGTTTATCAGGGGCAGAGACCCAGTACTTC.

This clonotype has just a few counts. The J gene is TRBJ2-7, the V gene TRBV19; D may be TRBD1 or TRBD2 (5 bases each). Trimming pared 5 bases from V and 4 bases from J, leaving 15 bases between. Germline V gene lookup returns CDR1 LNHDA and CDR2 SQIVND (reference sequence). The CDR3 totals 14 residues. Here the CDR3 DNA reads TGTGCCAGTAGTCCTCCGGGACGGAATTACGAGCAGTACTTC. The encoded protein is CASSPPGRNYEQYF.

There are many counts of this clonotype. CDR3 sequence (DNA): TGTGCCAGCAGCCGGACCGGGACAGGGAAAGCAGAGCAGTACGTC. Translated, it gives CASSRTGTGKAEQYV. The J gene is TRBJ2-7, the V gene TRBV6-2 or TRBV6-3; TRBD1 matches at 9 bases. V lost 6 bases to trimming and J lost 7 bases; unmatched junction nucleotides: 13. The CDR3 spans 15 residues. CDR1 MNHEY and CDR2 SVGEGT come from the germline V gene.

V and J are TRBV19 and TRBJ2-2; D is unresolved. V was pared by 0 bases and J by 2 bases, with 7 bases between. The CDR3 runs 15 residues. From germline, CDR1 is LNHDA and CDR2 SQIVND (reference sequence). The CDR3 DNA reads TGTGCCAGTAGTATAGACAGGATCAACACCGGGGAGCTGTTTTTT. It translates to CASSIDRINTGELFF.

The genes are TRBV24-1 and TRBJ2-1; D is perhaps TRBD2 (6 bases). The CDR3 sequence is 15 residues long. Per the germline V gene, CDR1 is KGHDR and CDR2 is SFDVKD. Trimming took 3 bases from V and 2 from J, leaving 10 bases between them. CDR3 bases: TGTGCCACCAGTGATAAGCGGGCGACCTACAATGAGCAGTTCTTC. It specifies CATSDKRATYNEQFF.

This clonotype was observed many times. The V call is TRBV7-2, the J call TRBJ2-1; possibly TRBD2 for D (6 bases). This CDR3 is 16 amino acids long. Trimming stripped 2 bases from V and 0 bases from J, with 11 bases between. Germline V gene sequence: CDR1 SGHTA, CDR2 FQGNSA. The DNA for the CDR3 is TGTGCCAGCAGCTTAATGATGGGAGGCTCCTACAATGAGCAGTTCTTC. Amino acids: CASSLMMGGSYNEQFF. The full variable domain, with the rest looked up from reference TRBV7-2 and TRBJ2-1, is GAGVSQSPSNKVTEKGKDVELRCDPISGHTALYWYRQSLGQGLEFLIYFQGNSAPDKSGLPSDRFSAERTGGSVSTLTIQRTQQEDSAVYLCASSLMMGGSYNEQFFGPGTRLTVL.

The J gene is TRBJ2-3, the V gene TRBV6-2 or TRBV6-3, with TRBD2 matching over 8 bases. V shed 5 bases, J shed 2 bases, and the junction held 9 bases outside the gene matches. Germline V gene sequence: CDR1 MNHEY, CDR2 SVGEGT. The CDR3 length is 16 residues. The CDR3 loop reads CASSPFSGKDTDTQYF. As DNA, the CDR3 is TGTGCCAGCAGTCCTTTTAGCGGGAAGGACACAGATACGCAGTATTTT.